A single sample is the source of the 9 T cell receptor beta chains below, sequenced in a study of blood T cell repertoires in COVID-19. Generated by immunoSEQ multiplex PCR, the TCRdb table keeps only in-frame clones and is missing some. Of about 210,000 clones detected, 75% to 85% appear once; the ten largest clones hold about 9.7%. Specimen: peripheral blood. These receptors all stem from a man aged 50-59 years with active or convalescent COVID-19.

The gene calls are TRBV2 and TRBJ1-6; possible D gene TRBD1, 5 bases. The CDR3 totals 14 residues. The V and J ends lost 6 bases and 9 bases respectively, with 15 bases between them. CDR1 is SNHLY, CDR2 FYNNEI, per germline. As DNA, the CDR3 is TGTGCCAGCAGCGTGGGGCAGAGACCTTCACCCCTCCACTTT. It encodes CASSVGQRPSPLHF.

V is TRBV18 and J is TRBJ2-7; 9 bases align to TRBD1. This CDR3 is built from 17 residues. Unmatched junction bases numbered 9, after V lost 1 base and J lost 2 bases. CDR1 and CDR2 (germline): KGHSH, LQKENI. CDR3 in DNA: TGTGCCAGCTCACCACGGGGACAGGGAATAGTGGCCTACGAGCAGTACTTC. Translated, it gives CASSPRGQGIVAYEQYF.

The rearrangement links TRBV7-2 to TRBJ2-7, with 10 bases lining up with TRBD1. CDR3 length: 15 amino acids. Germline CDR1 SGHTA, CDR2 FQGNSA. V was clipped by 5 bases and J by 0 bases; unmatched bases: 4. The CDR3 spells CASSIWTGGSYEQYF. CDR3 nucleotides: TGTGCCAGCAGCATATGGACAGGGGGCTCCTACGAGCAGTACTTC.

The chain is built from TRBV7-2 and TRBJ1-4; no clear D gene. Germline-derived CDR1 and CDR2 are SGHTA and FQGNSA. The CDR3 covers 17 residues. V lost 4 bases and J 0 bases, leaving 15 bases between the germline ends. The CDR3 loop reads CASSSRGVGSTNEKLFF. For the CDR3, the DNA is TGTGCCAGCAGCTCCCGAGGTGTCGGCTCAACTAATGAAAAACTGTTTTTT.

The J gene is TRBJ1-5, the V gene TRBV1. TRBV1 has pseudogene status. The CDR3 runs 13 residues. The CDR3 is CTSSQVCNQPQHF. In DNA, the CDR3 is TGCACCAGCAGCCAAGTCTGCAATCAGCCCCAGCATTTT.

This chain connects TRBV4-1 to TRBJ1-4; D might be TRBD1 (5 bases). Trimming removed 3 bases from V and 4 bases from J, with 15 bases in between. CDR1 is MGHRA and CDR2 is YSYEKL in the germline V gene. This CDR3 comprises 16 residues. The CDR3 DNA reads as TGCGCCAGCAGCCATGGTTGGGGCGCGGATAATGAAAAACTGTTTTTT. Translated, it gives CASSHGWGADNEKLFF.

A note on this clone: An end of the junction does not agree with germline; a read error may underlie this. This chain uses TRBV3-1 (or the pseudogene TRBV3-2) with TRBJ2-7; 7 bases agree with TRBD1. This CDR3 has 18 residues. Germline V gives CDR1 LGHDT, CDR2 YNNKEL (reference sequence). The CDR3 region is CASSQPRDDRAPSNEQYF. In DNA form, the CDR3 reads TGTGCCAGCAGCCAACCCCGGGACGACAGGGCACCCTCCAACGAGCAGTACTTC.

The chain combines TRBV3-1 (or the pseudogene TRBV3-2) with TRBJ2-7; no definite D call. V dropped 1 base and J dropped 2 bases, with 9 bases sitting between them. Germline CDR1 reads LGHDT; CDR2 reads YNNKEL (reference sequence). This CDR3 is 14 amino acids long. DNA for the CDR3: TGTGCCAGCAGCCAAGCGGAGCGACCCTACGAGCAGTACTTC. It translates to CASSQAERPYEQYF.

The rearrangement uses TRBV27 and TRBJ1-2; 9 nucleotides agree with TRBD1. The ends lost 5 bases at V and 8 bases at J; junction bases unmatched: 15. Germline CDR1 MNHEY, CDR2 SMNVEV (reference sequence). The CDR3 covers 16 residues. The CDR3 DNA sequence: TGTGCCAGCAGTCTCAGTCCCGGGACAGGGATCGGGGGCTACACCTTC. Translation: CASSLSPGTGIGGYTF.